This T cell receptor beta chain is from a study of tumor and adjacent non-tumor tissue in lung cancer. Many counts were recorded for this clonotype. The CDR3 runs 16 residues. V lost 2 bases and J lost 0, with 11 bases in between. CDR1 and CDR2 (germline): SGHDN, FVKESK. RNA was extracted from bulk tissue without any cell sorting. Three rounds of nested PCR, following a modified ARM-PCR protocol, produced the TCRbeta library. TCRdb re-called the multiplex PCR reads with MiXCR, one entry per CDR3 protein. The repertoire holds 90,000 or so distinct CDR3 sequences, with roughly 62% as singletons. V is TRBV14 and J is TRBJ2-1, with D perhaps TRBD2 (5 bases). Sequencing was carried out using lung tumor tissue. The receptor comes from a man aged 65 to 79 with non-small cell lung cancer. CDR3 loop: CASSQILGDSYNEQFF. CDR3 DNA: TGTGCCAGCAGCCAAATTCTCGGGGACTCCTACAATGAGCAGTTCTTC.